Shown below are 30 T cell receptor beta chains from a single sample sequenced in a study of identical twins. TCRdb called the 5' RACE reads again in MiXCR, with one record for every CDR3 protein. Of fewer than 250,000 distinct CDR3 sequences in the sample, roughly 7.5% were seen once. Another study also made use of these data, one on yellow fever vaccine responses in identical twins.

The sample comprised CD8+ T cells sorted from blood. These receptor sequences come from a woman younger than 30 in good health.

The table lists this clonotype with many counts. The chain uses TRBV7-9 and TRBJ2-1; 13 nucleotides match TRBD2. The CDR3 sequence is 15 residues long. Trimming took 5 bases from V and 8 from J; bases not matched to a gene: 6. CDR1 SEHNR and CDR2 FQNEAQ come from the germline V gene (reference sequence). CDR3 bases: TGTGCCAGCAGCATACTAGCGGGAGGGCTTGATGAGCAGTTCTTC. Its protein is CASSILAGGLDEQFF. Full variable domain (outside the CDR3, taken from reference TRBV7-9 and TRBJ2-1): DTGVSQNPRHKITKRGQNVTFRCDPISEHNRLYWYRQTLGQGPEFLTYFQNEAQLEKSRLLSDRFSAERPKGSFSTLEIQRTEQGDSAMYLCASSILAGGLDEQFFGPGTRLTVL.

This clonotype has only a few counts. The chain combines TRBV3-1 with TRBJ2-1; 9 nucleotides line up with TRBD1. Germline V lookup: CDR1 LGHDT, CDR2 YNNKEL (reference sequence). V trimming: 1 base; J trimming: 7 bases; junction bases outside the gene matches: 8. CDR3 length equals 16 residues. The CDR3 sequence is CASSQVLQGARNEQFF. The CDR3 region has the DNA TGTGCCAGCAGCCAAGTTTTACAGGGGGCGCGGAATGAGCAGTTCTTC.

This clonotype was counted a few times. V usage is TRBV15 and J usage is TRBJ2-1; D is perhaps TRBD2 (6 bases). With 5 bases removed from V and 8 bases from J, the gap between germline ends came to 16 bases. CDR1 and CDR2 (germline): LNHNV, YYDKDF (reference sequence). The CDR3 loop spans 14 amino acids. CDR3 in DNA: TGTGCCACCAGCCCGACTCCCGGGGGACATGAGCAGTTCTTC. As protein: CATSPTPGGHEQFF. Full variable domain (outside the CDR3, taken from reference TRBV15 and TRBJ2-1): DAMVIQNPRYQVTQFGKPVTLSCSQTLNHNVMYWYQQKSSQAPKLLFHYYDKDFNNEADTPDNFQSRRPNTSFCFLDIRSPGLGDTAMYLCATSPTPGGHEQFFGPGTRLTVL.

The DNA for the CDR3 is TGTGCCAGCAGCTCGGGACTAGCGGTTACAACGCAGTATTTT. Its protein is CASSSGLAVTTQYF. This rearrangement joins TRBV5-6 to TRBJ2-3; 11 nucleotides align to TRBD2. The CDR3 totals 14 residues. CDR1 is SGHDT, CDR2 YYEEEE, per germline. Germline trimming cut 3 bases from V and 9 bases from J; bases unmatched to any gene: 6.

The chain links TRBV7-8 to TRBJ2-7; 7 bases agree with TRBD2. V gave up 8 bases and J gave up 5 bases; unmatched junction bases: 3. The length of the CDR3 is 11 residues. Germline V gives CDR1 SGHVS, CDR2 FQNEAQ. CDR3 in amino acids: CASWGGDEQYF. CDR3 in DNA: TGTGCCAGCTGGGGGGGGGACGAGCAGTACTTC.

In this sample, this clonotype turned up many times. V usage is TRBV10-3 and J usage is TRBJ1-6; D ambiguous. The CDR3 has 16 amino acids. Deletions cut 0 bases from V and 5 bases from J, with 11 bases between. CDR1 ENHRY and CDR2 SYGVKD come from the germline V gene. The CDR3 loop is CAISESAGFNNSPLHF. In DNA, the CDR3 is TGTGCCATCAGTGAGTCAGCCGGGTTTAATAATTCACCCCTCCACTTT.

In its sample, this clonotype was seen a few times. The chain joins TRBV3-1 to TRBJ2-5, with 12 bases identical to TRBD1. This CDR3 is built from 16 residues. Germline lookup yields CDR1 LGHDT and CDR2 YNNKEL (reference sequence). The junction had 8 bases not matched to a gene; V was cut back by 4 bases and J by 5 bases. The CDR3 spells CASSPFGTGGAETQYF. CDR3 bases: TGTGCCAGCAGCCCCTTCGGGACAGGGGGCGCGGAGACCCAGTACTTC.

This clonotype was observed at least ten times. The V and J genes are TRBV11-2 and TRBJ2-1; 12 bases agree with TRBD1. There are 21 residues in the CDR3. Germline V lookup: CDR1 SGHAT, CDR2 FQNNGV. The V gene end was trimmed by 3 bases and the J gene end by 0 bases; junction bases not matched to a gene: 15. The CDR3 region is CASSFQIVGTGGESSYNEQFF. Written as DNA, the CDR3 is TGTGCCAGCAGCTTTCAAATAGTTGGGACAGGGGGCGAGAGCTCCTACAATGAGCAGTTCTTC.

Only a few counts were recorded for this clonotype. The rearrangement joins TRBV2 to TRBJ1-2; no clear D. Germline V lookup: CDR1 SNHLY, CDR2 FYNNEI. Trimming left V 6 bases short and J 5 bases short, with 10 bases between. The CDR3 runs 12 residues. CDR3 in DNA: TGTGCCAGCAGAGACATTTTATATGGCTACACCTTC. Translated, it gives CASRDILYGYTF.

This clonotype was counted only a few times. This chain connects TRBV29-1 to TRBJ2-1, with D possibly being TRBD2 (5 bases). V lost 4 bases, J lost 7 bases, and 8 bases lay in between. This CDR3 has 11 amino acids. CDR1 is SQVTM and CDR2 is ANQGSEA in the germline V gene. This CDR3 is CSVGRWNEQFF. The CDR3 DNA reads TGCAGCGTTGGGAGGTGGAATGAGCAGTTCTTC.

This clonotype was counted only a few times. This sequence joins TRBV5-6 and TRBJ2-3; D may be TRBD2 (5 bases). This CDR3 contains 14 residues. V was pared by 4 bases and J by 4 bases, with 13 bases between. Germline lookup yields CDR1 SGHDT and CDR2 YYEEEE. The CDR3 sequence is CASSRQVGADTQYF. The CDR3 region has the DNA TGTGCCAGCAGCAGACAAGTCGGGGCAGATACGCAGTATTTT.

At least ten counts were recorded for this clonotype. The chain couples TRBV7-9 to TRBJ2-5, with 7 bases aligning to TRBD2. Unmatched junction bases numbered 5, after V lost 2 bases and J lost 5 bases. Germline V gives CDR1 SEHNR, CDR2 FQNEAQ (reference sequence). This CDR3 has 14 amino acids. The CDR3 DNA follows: TGTGCCAGCAGCTTAACTTCGCGGGAGGAGACCCAGTACTTC. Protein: CASSLTSREETQYF.

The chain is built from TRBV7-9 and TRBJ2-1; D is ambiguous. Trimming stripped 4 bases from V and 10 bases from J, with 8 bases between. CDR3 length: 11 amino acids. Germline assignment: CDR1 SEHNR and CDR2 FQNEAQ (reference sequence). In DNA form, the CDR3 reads TGTGCCAGCAGCTGGACCCACGAGCAGTTCTTC. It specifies CASSWTHEQFF.

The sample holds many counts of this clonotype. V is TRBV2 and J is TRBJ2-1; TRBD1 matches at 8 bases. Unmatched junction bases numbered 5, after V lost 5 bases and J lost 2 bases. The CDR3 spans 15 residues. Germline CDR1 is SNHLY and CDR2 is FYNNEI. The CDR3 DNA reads TGTGCCAGCAGTAGGGGGACAGGCCCCTACAATGAGCAGTTCTTC. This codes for CASSRGTGPYNEQFF.

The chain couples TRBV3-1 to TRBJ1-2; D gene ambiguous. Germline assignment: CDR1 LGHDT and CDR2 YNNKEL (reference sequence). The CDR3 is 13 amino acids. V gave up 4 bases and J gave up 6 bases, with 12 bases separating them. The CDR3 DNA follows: TGTGCCAGCAGCCCATCGCCCGGGGATGGCTACACCTTC. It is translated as CASSPSPGDGYTF.

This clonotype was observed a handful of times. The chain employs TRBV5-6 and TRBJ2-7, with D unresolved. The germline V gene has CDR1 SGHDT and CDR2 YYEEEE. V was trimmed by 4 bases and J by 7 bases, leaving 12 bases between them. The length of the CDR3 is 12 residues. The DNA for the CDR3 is TGTGCCAGCAGCGGACCCCTGGGTGAGCAGTACTTC. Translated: CASSGPLGEQYF. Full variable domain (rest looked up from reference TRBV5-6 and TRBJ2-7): DAGVTQSPTHLIKTRGQQVTLRCSPKSGHDTVSWYQQALGQGPQFIFQYYEEEERQRGNFPDRFSGHQFPNYSSELNVNALLLGDSALYLCASSGPLGEQYFGPGTRLTVT.

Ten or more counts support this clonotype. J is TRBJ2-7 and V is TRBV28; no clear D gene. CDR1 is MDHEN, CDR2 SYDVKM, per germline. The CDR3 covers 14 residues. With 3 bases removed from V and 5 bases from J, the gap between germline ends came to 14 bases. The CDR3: CASSLQQLEDEQYF. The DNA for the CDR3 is TGTGCCAGCAGTTTGCAGCAGCTCGAGGACGAGCAGTACTTC.

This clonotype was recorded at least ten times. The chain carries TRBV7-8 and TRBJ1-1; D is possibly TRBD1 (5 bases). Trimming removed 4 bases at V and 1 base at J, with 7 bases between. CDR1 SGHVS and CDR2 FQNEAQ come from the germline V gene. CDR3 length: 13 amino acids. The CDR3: CASSSTGNTEAFF. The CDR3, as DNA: TGTGCCAGCAGCTCTACAGGGAACACTGAAGCTTTCTTT.

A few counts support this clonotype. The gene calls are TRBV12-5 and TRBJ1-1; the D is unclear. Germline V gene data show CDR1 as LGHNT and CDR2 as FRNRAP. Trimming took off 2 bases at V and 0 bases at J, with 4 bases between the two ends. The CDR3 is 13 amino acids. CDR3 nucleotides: TGTGCTAGTGGTTTGCGAGTGAACACTGAAGCTTTCTTT. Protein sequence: CASGLRVNTEAFF.

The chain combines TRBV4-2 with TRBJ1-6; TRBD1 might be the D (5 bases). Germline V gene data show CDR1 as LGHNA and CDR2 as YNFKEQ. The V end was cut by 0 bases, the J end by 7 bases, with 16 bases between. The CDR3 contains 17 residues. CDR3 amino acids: CASSQDLGARLNSPLHF. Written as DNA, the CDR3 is TGTGCCAGCAGCCAAGATTTAGGGGCTCGCCTAAATTCACCCCTCCACTTT.

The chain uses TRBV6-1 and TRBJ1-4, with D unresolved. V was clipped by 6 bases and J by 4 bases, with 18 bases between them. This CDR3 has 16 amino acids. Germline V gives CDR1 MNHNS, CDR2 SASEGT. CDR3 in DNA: TGTGCCAGCAGGCCGTTAGATTCGGAAAATAATGAAAAACTGTTTTTT. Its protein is CASRPLDSENNEKLFF.

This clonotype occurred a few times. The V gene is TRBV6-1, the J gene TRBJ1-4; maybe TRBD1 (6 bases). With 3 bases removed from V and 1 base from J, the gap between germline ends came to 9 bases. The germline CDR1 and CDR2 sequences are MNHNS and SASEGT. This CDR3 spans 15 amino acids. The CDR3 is CASSEIGGTNEKLFF. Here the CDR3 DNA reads TGTGCCAGCAGTGAGATAGGGGGAACTAATGAAAAACTGTTTTTT.

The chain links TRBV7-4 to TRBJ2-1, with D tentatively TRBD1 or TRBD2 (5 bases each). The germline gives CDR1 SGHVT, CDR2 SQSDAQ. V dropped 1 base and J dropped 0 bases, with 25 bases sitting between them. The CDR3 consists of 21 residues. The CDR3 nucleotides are TGTGCCAGCAGCTTAGAGGTGATGCGGGTCAGGGCCCTGAGCTCCTACAATGAGCAGTTCTTC. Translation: CASSLEVMRVRALSSYNEQFF.

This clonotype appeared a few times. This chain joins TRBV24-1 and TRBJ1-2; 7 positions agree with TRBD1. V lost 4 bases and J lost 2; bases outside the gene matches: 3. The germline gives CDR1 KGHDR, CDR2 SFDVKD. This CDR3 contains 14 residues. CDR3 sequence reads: CATSDNRGNYGYTF. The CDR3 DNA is TGTGCCACCAGTGACAACAGGGGAAACTATGGCTACACCTTC.

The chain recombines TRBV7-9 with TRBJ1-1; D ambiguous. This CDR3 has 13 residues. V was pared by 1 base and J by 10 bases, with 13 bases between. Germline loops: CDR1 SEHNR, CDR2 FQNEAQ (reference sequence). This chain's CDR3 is CASSLGGGTGAFF. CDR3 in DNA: TGTGCCAGCAGCTTAGGTGGAGGTACGGGAGCTTTCTTT.

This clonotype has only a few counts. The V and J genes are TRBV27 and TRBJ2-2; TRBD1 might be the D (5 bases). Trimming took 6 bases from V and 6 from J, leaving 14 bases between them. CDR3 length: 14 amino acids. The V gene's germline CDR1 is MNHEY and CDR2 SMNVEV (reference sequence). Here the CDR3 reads CASSLTVDAGELFF. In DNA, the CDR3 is TGTGCCAGCAGCCTGACAGTCGACGCCGGGGAGCTGTTTTTT.

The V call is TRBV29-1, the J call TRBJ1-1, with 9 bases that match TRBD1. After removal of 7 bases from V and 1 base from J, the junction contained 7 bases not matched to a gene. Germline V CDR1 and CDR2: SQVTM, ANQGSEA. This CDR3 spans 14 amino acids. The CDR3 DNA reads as TGCAGCGCCACAGGGGGCAAGAGGAACACTGAAGCTTTCTTT. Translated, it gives CSATGGKRNTEAFF.

In nucleotides, the CDR3 is TGTGCCTGCTGCCAAGATCTTTGCGGGAGCCACGAGCAGTACTTC. Amino acids: CACCQDLCGSHEQYF. The chain links TRBV3-1 to TRBJ2-7; 7 positions agree with TRBD2. Trimming at V came to 11 bases and at J to 5 bases, leaving 18 bases not matched to a gene. From germline, CDR1 is LGHDT and CDR2 YNNKEL (reference sequence). The CDR3 covers 15 residues.

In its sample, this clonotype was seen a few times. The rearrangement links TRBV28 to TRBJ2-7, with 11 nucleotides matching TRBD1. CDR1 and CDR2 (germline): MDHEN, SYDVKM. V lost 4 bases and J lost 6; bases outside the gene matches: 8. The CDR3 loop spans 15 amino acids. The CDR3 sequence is CASSSRTGGGGEQYV. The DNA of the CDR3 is TGTGCCAGCAGTTCTCGGACAGGGGGCGGGGGCGAGCAGTACGTC.

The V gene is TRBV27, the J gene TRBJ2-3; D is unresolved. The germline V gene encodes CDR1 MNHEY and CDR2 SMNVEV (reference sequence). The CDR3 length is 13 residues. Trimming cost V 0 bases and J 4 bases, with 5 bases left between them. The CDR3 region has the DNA TGTGCCAGCAGTTTATCTCGGTCAGATACGCAGTATTTT. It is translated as CASSLSRSDTQYF.